This T cell receptor beta chain stems from a study of control samples from healthy donors and cancer patients. Trimming removed 3 bases at V and 0 bases at J, with 9 bases between. The germline V gene encodes CDR1 SGHTA and CDR2 FQGNSA. The CDR3 extends over 15 amino acids. Data came from immunoSEQ multiplex PCR; TCRdb stores just in-frame clones and leaves some out. The sample shows roughly 45,000 clones, roughly 85% of them seen only once. V gene TRBV7-2 combines with J gene TRBJ2-1; tentative D call: TRBD1 (5 bases). The sequence derives from a woman in her forties or fifties with lung cancer. The source material was PBMCs. CDR3 residues: CASSLTDASYNEQFF. CDR3 nucleotide sequence: TGTGCCAGCAGCTTGACAGACGCCTCCTACAATGAGCAGTTCTTC.